This record looks at one T cell receptor (beta chain) sequence and its context. This CDR3 contains 14 residues. CDR1 is SGHRS, CDR2 YFSETQ, per germline. Trimming pared 2 bases from V and 3 bases from J, leaving 11 bases between. The record originates from a study of OX40 agonist ivuxolimab in advanced cancers. This table comes from immunoSEQ multiplex PCR, and its TCRdb copy is limited to in-frame clones, with some not included. The repertoire holds about 88,000 clones, with approximately 90% as singletons. The sequenced sample was CD4+ or CD8+ T cells sorted from blood, obtained in a trial of the OX40 agonist ivuxolimab. This clonotype was obtained from an adult with an advanced solid tumor such as melanoma, head and neck, liver or kidney cancer. The V call is TRBV5-1, the J call TRBJ2-5, with D possibly TRBD2 on 7 matching bases. CDR3 nucleotides: TGCGCCAGCAGCTTTAGAGGGGGGGAAGAGACCCAGTACTTC. The encoded protein is CASSFRGGEETQYF.